Listed below are T cell receptor beta chains from one sample, sequenced in a study of cytomegalovirus exposure and HLA in healthy donors. Assay: immunoSEQ multiplex PCR; the TCRdb copy retains only in-frame clones and omits some. The table records 110,000 or so clones, 70% to 85% of them present only once. The sample consisted of PBMCs. The receptors come from a middle-aged woman in good health and CMV-seropositive. The conserved cysteine and the conserved F or W are not part of the CDR3 here.

j_call,v_call,cdr3_aa
TRBJ2-2,TRBV5-1,ASSLAAGETGELF
TRBJ1-1,TRBV7-9,ASSADRGRDTEAF
TRBJ1-1,TRBV19,ATGTLNTEAF
TRBJ2-1,TRBV25-1,ASSDWEERAGWGNEQF
TRBJ1-2,TRBV7-9,SSSFAGGEANYGYT
TRBJ2-1,TRBV19,ASSGTSVINEQF
TRBJ2-7,TRBV2,ASTGGGEQY
NA,TRBV7-6,ASSLGGTGSYEQY
TRBJ2-2,TRBV6-1,ASSSSGRMGGELF
TRBJ1-1,TRBV6-1,ASRLQAYTEAF
TRBJ2-5,TRBV5-6,ASSLSWDYQETQY
TRBJ1-2,TRBV6-1,ASSGRGTASLGYGYT
TRBJ2-1,TRBV11-3,ASSPRRLAALGYEQF
TRBJ1-2,TRBV28,ASSPLPGQGAGGYT
TRBJ1-2,TRBV9,ASSVTGAGYGYT
TRBJ2-1,TRBV7-9,ASGSRGPVNEQF
TRBJ2-7,TRBV29-1,SVGEQGNTYEQY
TRBJ2-2,TRBV25-1,ASSGTRARGELF
TRBJ2-7,TRBV27,ASSRTSGSYEQY
TRBJ1-1,TRBV5-1,ASSTGALQGTEAF
TRBJ2-5,TRBV2,ASSVTGSKTQY
TRBJ2-3,TRBV7-2,ASSGRVITDTQY
TRBJ2-3,TRBV7-9,ASSLEPVTDTQY
NA,TRBV4-2,ASSRERGLPSEQY
TRBJ2-5,TRBV5-1,ASSLKGQQETQY
TRBJ1-3,TRBV5-5,ASSTADTSSGNTIY
TRBJ1-2,TRBV2,ASSEVLGGPNYGYT
TRBJ2-1,TRBV4-1,ASSLLGLANSEQF
TRBJ1-1,TRBV19,ASSIWGTTEAF
TRBJ2-7,TRBV7-2,ASSPRLDRTTYEQY
TRBJ1-1,TRBV29-1,SVDGGGWMNTEAF
TRBJ2-7,TRBV13,ASSLRQGGEQY
TRBJ2-2,TRBV5-6,ASSEYHRGRPDYTGELF
TRBJ2-2,TRBV6-4,ASSALTGTGELF
TRBJ2-2,TRBV6-1,ASSEEAKLAGYTGELF
TRBJ2-4,TRBV6-5,ASSYSLGAAKNIQY
TRBJ2-1,TRBV2,ASRERGGRNEQF
TRBJ1-2,TRBV10-3,AISRQGMGYGYT
TRBJ1-6,TRBV7-2,ASSPQGNSPLH